This is a list of T cell receptor beta chains from one sample in a study of blood T cell repertoires in COVID-19. Libraries were prepared by immunoSEQ multiplex PCR; TCRdb keeps only in-frame clonotypes and omits some of them. The repertoire holds about 190,000 clones, with roughly 80% as singletons. The specimen sequenced was peripheral blood. The receptors were sampled from a middle-aged woman with acute or convalescent COVID-19. The CDR3 runs from the conserved cysteine through the conserved F or W. A D gene is named only where the DNA matches it firmly. Clone sizes are given selectively: once, few, many, or a class where the clone is expanded.

CDR3,DNA,size,J,D,V
CASSQVLTGGGYTF,TGTGCCAGCAGCCAAGTCCTAACGGGGGGCGGCTACACCTTC,NA,TRBJ1-2,NA,TRBV14
CAISEQGEETQYF,TGTGCCATCAGTGAGCAGGGGGAAGAGACCCAGTACTTC,NA,TRBJ2-5,TRBD1,TRBV10-3
CASSRQIYGYTF,TGTGCCAGCAGTAGACAAATATATGGCTACACCTTC,NA,TRBJ1-2,NA,TRBV28
CAAGQDSSGANVLTF,TGTGCCGCGGGACAGGACAGCTCTGGGGCCAACGTCCTGACTTTC,NA,TRBJ2-6,TRBD1,TRBV24-1
CASSPLGPSTDTQYF,TGCGCCAGCAGCCCCCTGGGGCCTAGCACAGATACGCAGTATTTT,NA,TRBJ2-3,NA,TRBV5-1
CASSERSGRSGELFF,TGCGCCAGCAGTGAACGGAGCGGGAGGTCCGGGGAGCTGTTTTTT,NA,TRBJ2-2,TRBD2,TRBV10-2
CASSVRTQYF,TGTGCCAGCTCGGTTAGGACCCAGTACTTC,few,TRBJ2-5,NA,TRBV6-5
CASSLGQGNEQFF,TGCGCCAGCAGCTTGGGACAGGGAAATGAGCAGTTCTTC,once,TRBJ2-1,TRBD1,TRBV5-1
CASSLGGTGNLGYNEQFF,TGCGCCAGCAGCTTGGGAGGGACAGGGAATTTGGGTTACAATGAGCAGTTCTTC,NA,TRBJ2-1,TRBD1,TRBV5-1
CASSLGSGGQETQYF,TGTGCCAGCAGCTTAGGCTCAGGGGGCCAAGAGACCCAGTACTTC,once,TRBJ2-5,TRBD1,TRBV7-9
CASSPQGTAYGYTF,TGTGCCAGCAGTCCACAGGGTACGGCCTATGGCTACACCTTC,NA,TRBJ1-2,NA,TRBV27